The sequence of this T cell receptor (beta chain) was determined in a study of glioma-infiltrating T cells after dendritic cell vaccination (dated by TCRdb to 2016 to 2018). For the wider study: Of the approximately 15 glioblastoma patients in the cohort, all drawn from Phase I and II dendritic cell vaccination trials, 9 were newly diagnosed and 6 had recurrent disease. Between about 2003 and 2012, patients were given autologous tumor lysate-pulsed dendritic cell vaccination. To make the vaccine, monocyte-derived dendritic cells were cultured for seven to eight days with IL-4 and GM-CSF and then pulsed overnight with autologous tumor lysate. Three intradermal dendritic cell vaccine injections were administered to patients at biweekly intervals in the arm below the axilla. Deep sequencing of TCR beta CDR3 regions was used to quantify tumor-infiltrating lymphocyte content and compare tumor and blood repertoires in dendritic cell-vaccinated glioblastoma patients. TCR sequencing metrics, including TIL content and tumor-blood repertoire overlap, were correlated with survival after dendritic cell vaccination.

Of note for this clone: Its specific antigen is unknown. Base-call qualities are not available, and no considerably larger clone is one nucleotide away.

Using the immunoSEQ assay, TCRB CDR3 regions were amplified from roughly 1.9 micrograms of genomic DNA, or from all available DNA when less than that was on hand. The multiplex PCR relied on 60 forward primers for TCR V beta segments and 13 reverse primers for J beta segments. To estimate the number of reads per starting template, synthetic control templates were added to each sample at limiting dilution. The Illumina HiSeq System generated sequencing reads of 87 bp. Regarding the original processing steps: PCR and sequencing errors were removed by a nearest neighbor algorithm that merged closely related sequences. TCR overlap was defined as the percentage of unique tumor TCR beta sequences that were also present in the same patient's peripheral blood. TCRdb retrieved this table from immuneACCESS and kept in-frame rearrangements only. Not all clones are present; in checked studies, unresolved V genes account for under half, and no reason is known for the remainder. V and J calls and clone size follow that table, whereas D and trimming were derived from the DNA. The sample data list around 87,000 clones, and roughly four fifths of these were observed just once. Around 6.5% of the sample comes from the top ten.

This specimen's time point label, interpreted: after dendritic cell vaccination, including at tumor progression/relapse. Patients were selected on the basis of adequate residual fresh-frozen tumor tissue and more than two years of available survival data. Although molecular status otherwise differed among the glioblastoma patients, no patient had an isocitrate dehydrogenase mutation. PBMC were collected before vaccination, two weeks after the third vaccination, and at tumor progression if tumor progression occurred. The Qiagen DNeasy Blood extraction Kit was used to extract genomic DNA. Overall study outcomes, separate from this receptor: The cohort was small and heterogeneous, and full blood and tumor sets were available for few patients, with initial-recurrent tumor pairs available for even fewer patients. Longer time to progression and overall survival after dendritic cell vaccination were predicted by higher estimated pretreatment TIL content. No direct relationship between TCR clonality and survival was found, suggesting that a diverse polyclonal response may matter. The response model built on TCR overlap across three groups was characterized as speculative, with prospective validation still needed.

From the germline V gene, CDR1 is SGHVS and CDR2 is FNYEAQ. V is clipped by 0 bases and J by 5 bases, and the sequence between their germline boundaries is 7 bases long. The CDR3 holds 14 amino acids from the cysteine to the phenylalanine. Only CDR3 DNA is held: 42 bases, read in frame from base 1. Sequencing used blood, obtained after dendritic cell vaccination. The sequence joins TRBV7-6 to TRBJ2-2; the D gene is not confidently resolved. This clonotype originated in a human donor with glioblastoma. This receptor carries the CDR3 CASSLAVATGELFF. The nucleotide sequence is given as TGTGCCAGCAGCTTAGCGGTAGCAACCGGGGAGCTGTTTTTT.